A single sample is the source of the 7 T cell receptor beta chains below, sequenced in a study of cytomegalovirus exposure and HLA in healthy donors. PCR used 60 Vbeta primers and 13 Jbeta primers. Sequencing was performed with immunoSEQ multiplex PCR; in TCRdb, only in-frame clones are kept and a portion is missing. The sample has 120,000 to 150,000 clones, roughly three fifths seen once. Input material: PBMCs. Receptor source: a male donor in good health and CMV-seronegative.

V gene TRBV5-6 combines with J gene TRBJ1-3; D gene uncertain. CDR1 is SGHDT and CDR2 is YYEEEE in the germline V gene. The length of the CDR3 is 14 residues. V lost 0 bases, J lost 4 bases, and 8 bases lay in between. CDR3 amino acids: CASSLVGLGNTIYF. Written as DNA, the CDR3 is TGTGCCAGCAGCTTGGTGGGCCTCGGAAACACCATATATTTT.

This clone occurred a few times. The V and J genes are TRBV6-5 and TRBJ2-7; the match to TRBD1 covers 9 bases. Germline V gives CDR1 MNHEY, CDR2 SVGAGI. The CDR3 consists of 15 residues. V dropped 2 bases and J dropped 3; count of bases not matched to a gene: 5. CDR3 loop: CASSYLRTGDYEQYF. CDR3 in DNA: TGTGCCAGCAGTTACCTAAGGACAGGGGACTACGAGCAGTACTTC.

V usage is TRBV7-9 and J usage is TRBJ2-5; 8 bases agree with TRBD1. V was clipped by 5 bases and J by 5 bases; unmatched bases: 10. Germline V CDR1 and CDR2: SEHNR, FQNEAQ (reference sequence). This CDR3 spans 15 amino acids. The CDR3 loop reads CASSPRTGIQETQYF. The CDR3, as DNA: TGTGCCAGCAGCCCACGGACAGGGATTCAGGAGACCCAGTACTTC.

In this sample, this clone turned up once. V is TRBV15 and J is TRBJ2-5; tentatively, D is TRBD2 (6 bases). Germline lookup yields CDR1 LNHNV and CDR2 YYDKDF (reference sequence). V was pared by 2 bases and J by 4 bases, with 11 bases between. The CDR3 covers 14 residues. CDR3 protein: CATSRRLVGETQYF. CDR3 bases: TGTGCCACCAGCAGACGACTAGTCGGAGAGACCCAGTACTTC.

The chain joins TRBV29-1 to TRBJ2-7, with a possible D match to TRBD2 (5 bases). V was shortened by 7 bases and J by 3 bases, with 13 bases between the two germline ends. Germline CDR1 reads SQVTM; CDR2 reads ANQGSEA. The CDR3 covers 12 residues. The CDR3 DNA is TGCAGCGCCGGTCAGCGGTACTACGAGCAGTACTTC. Its protein is CSAGQRYYEQYF.

The rearrangement uses TRBV10-2 and TRBJ1-1; 10 bases agree with TRBD1. Germline V lookup: CDR1 WSHSY, CDR2 SAAADI. The V segment lost 5 bases and the J segment 8 bases; nucleotides outside the gene matches: 5. The CDR3 is made up of 13 amino acids. The CDR3 DNA sequence: TGCGCCAGCAGTTTGACAGGGGGCTTAGAAGCTTTCTTT. Translating it yields CASSLTGGLEAFF.

The chain uses TRBV10-1 and TRBJ1-1; a weak D match, TRBD1 (6 bases). From germline, CDR1 is WNHNN and CDR2 SYGVQD (reference sequence). The CDR3 runs to 15 residues. Trimming pared 8 bases from V and 0 bases from J, leaving 16 bases between. CDR3 in amino acids: CASLFRGAMNTEAFF. The CDR3 bases are TGCGCCAGCCTTTTTCGGGGGGCCATGAACACTGAAGCTTTCTTT.